The entry that follows covers one TCR beta chain sequence. The length of the CDR3 is 13 residues. The V end was cut by 7 bases, the J end by 0 bases, with 11 bases between. Germline-derived CDR1 and CDR2 are SGDLS and YYNGEE. Profiled with immunoSEQ multiplex PCR; TCRdb holds only in-frame clones, not every one. The sample holds 88,000 or so clones; approximately 90% are singletons and the top ten take 1.5% to 2%. These data are taken from a study of T cells after somatic rescue of genetic block. The gene calls are TRBV9 and TRBJ2-7; weak D call: TRBD2 (7 bases). The sample taken for sequencing was peripheral blood mononuclear cells (PBMCs). The TCR originated in a woman younger than 30. The CDR3 region has the DNA TGTGCCAGCGGGGGCGGGAGCTCCTACGAGCAGTACTTC. It encodes CASGGGSSYEQYF.